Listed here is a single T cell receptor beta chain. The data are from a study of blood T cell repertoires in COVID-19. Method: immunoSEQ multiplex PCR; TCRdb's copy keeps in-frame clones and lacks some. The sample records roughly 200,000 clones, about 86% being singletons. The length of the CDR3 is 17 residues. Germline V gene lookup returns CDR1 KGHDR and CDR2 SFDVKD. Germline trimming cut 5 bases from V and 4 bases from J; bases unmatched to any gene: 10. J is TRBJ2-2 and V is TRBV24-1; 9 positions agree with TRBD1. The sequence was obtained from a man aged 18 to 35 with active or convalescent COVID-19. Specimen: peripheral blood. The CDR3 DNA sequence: TGTGCCACCAGTGTCCTCACAGGGGGCGCGGGCACCGGGGAGCTGTTTTTT. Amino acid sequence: CATSVLTGGAGTGELFF.